A single sample is the source of the 16 T cell receptor beta chains below, sequenced in a study of CD8 T cells in ankylosing spondylitis. Study-wide findings and caveats: Ankylosing spondylitis blood seemed to carry a telltale TCR beta motif made of about 8 highly homologous variants.

TCRdb reanalysed the 5' RACE reads using MiXCR and keeps one entry per CDR3 protein. This table holds 700,000 to 1,000,000 distinct CDR3 sequences, over 9.5% found once. The antigens these receptors bind are not known. Source material: blood, either unsorted or a sorted T cell fraction (not recorded which). These receptors all stem from a male donor with ankylosing spondylitis.

The table lists this clonotype with a few counts. The chain employs TRBV20-1 and TRBJ2-3, with 9 bases identical to TRBD2. V gave up 3 bases and J gave up 4 bases; unmatched junction bases: 2. Germline V gives CDR1 DFQATT, CDR2 SNEGSKA (reference sequence). This CDR3 is 13 amino acids long. CDR3: CSASSSGADTQYF. The CDR3 bases are TGCAGTGCTAGCTCTAGCGGGGCAGATACGCAGTATTTT.

The V and J genes are TRBV18 and TRBJ2-3, with D possibly matching TRBD2 (5 bases). Per the germline V gene, CDR1 is KGHSH and CDR2 is LQKENI. The CDR3 contains 18 residues. The V end was cut by 2 bases, the J end by 4 bases, with 22 bases between. DNA of the CDR3: TGTGCCAGCTCACCAAATGCGGTGGCCGAGAGCGGCGCAGATACGCAGTATTTT. Translated: CASSPNAVAESGADTQYF. Looking up the rest from reference TRBV18 and TRBJ2-3 gives the full variable domain: NAGVMQNPRHLVRRRGQEARLRCSPMKGHSHVYWYRQLPEEGLKFMVYLQKENIIDESGMPKERFSAEFPKEGPSILRIQQVVRGDSAAYFCASSPNAVAESGADTQYFGPGTRLTVL.

The rearrangement uses TRBV28 and TRBJ2-7, with D maybe TRBD1 (5 bases). In germline, CDR1 is MDHEN, CDR2 SYDVKM. V lost 5 bases and J lost 4, with 15 bases in between. The CDR3 contains 14 residues. The CDR3 coding sequence is TGTGCCAGCAGTCAACAGGACAATCTATACGAGCAGTACTTC. Translation: CASSQQDNLYEQYF.

This sequence joins TRBV6-1 and TRBJ2-2; 10 nucleotides line up with TRBD1. In germline, CDR1 is MNHNS, CDR2 SASEGT. J lost 4 bases, V lost 6 bases, and 5 bases had no gene match. This CDR3 has 15 amino acids. CDR3 sequence (DNA): TGTGCCAGCAGCCGGGACAGGGGAGGCACCGGGGAGCTGTTTTTT. Translating gives CASSRDRGGTGELFF.

This chain's CDR3 is CASRNPQGNEKLFF. The CDR3 DNA is TGTGCCAGCAGAAACCCACAGGGGAATGAAAAACTGTTTTTT. This rearrangement joins TRBV6-1 to TRBJ1-4, with TRBD1 matching over 7 bases. This CDR3 comprises 14 residues. Germline V gene sequence: CDR1 MNHNS, CDR2 SASEGT. With V trimmed by 6 bases and J by 5 bases, 6 bases remained unmatched.

The genes are TRBV7-2 and TRBJ2-1; 11 bases are a match to TRBD2. CDR1 and CDR2 (germline): SGHTA, FQGNSA. The CDR3 is 15 amino acids. V trimming: 5 bases; J trimming: 5 bases; junction bases outside the gene matches: 5. CDR3 protein: CASSQFSGRDNEQFF. CDR3 bases: TGTGCCAGCAGCCAATTTAGCGGGAGGGACAATGAGCAGTTCTTC.

This clonotype has ten or more counts. The chain couples TRBV29-1 to TRBJ2-1; 12 bases are a match to TRBD2. CDR1 is SQVTM, CDR2 ANQGSEA, per germline. V lost 4 bases to trimming and J lost 10 bases; unmatched junction nucleotides: 2. The CDR3 runs to 12 residues. This CDR3 is CSVGLAGVEQFF. The CDR3, as DNA: TGCAGCGTTGGACTAGCGGGGGTGGAGCAGTTCTTC.

This clonotype was seen a handful of times. The chain is built from TRBV29-1 and TRBJ2-1; 11 nucleotides match TRBD2. This CDR3 is 13 amino acids long. The germline gives CDR1 SQVTM, CDR2 ANQGSEA. The junction had 2 bases not matched to a gene; V was cut back by 4 bases and J by 6 bases. The CDR3 region is CSVATSGSNEQFF. For the CDR3, the DNA is TGCAGCGTTGCCACTAGCGGGAGCAATGAGCAGTTCTTC.

This clonotype was observed a handful of times. In nucleotides, the CDR3 is TGTGCCAGCAGCCAAAGGGGGGGGACAGGGAACACTGAAGCTTTCTTT. Protein sequence: CASSQRGGTGNTEAFF. The chain employs TRBV7-3 and TRBJ1-1; 8 nucleotides align to TRBD1. The J segment lost 1 base and the V segment lost 5 bases, leaving 9 bases of the junction unmatched. Germline V gene sequence: CDR1 SGHTA, CDR2 FQGTGA. The CDR3 sequence is 16 residues long.

This clonotype was seen more than once but under ten times. This sequence joins TRBV5-4 and TRBJ2-1; 9 bases map to TRBD2. The V segment lost 0 bases and the J segment 5 bases; nucleotides outside the gene matches: 6. This CDR3 is 16 amino acids long. Germline-derived CDR1 and CDR2 are SGHNT and YYREEE (reference sequence). The CDR3 DNA reads TGTGCCAGCAGCTTGGTTCCCAGCGGGGGGAACAATGAGCAGTTCTTC. This sequence encodes CASSLVPSGGNNEQFF.

The chain is built from TRBV10-3 and TRBJ2-1; 8 nucleotides match TRBD1. Germline V lookup: CDR1 ENHRY, CDR2 SYGVKD. The CDR3 runs 13 residues. J was trimmed by 6 bases and V by 4 bases; bases with no gene match: 2. CDR3 nucleotides: TGTGCCATCAGTGCTGGACAGGGCAATGAGCAGTTCTTC. Protein sequence: CAISAGQGNEQFF.

This clonotype came up many times. The rearrangement uses TRBV20-1 and TRBJ2-7; 10 bases match TRBD2. The trim removed 6 bases at V and 7 bases at J, leaving 12 bases unmatched. The CDR3 is 14 amino acids. Germline CDR1 and CDR2: DFQATT and SNEGSKA (reference sequence). The CDR3 loop reads CSAPTSGREGEQYF. The CDR3 region has the DNA TGCAGTGCCCCGACTAGCGGGCGGGAGGGGGAGCAGTACTTC.

The chain recombines TRBV30 with TRBJ2-5; D gene unclear. CDR1 and CDR2 (germline): GTSNPN, SVGIG (reference sequence). The CDR3 spans 13 residues. The germline V and J ends were trimmed by 0 bases and 3 bases, with 8 bases remaining between them. In DNA form, the CDR3 reads TGTGCCTGGAGTGTAATGGACGAAGAGACCCAGTACTTC. Translated, it gives CAWSVMDEETQYF.

This clonotype has at least ten counts. The chain carries TRBV7-2 and TRBJ2-7; the D call may be TRBD1 or TRBD2 (6 bases each). The CDR3 is made up of 15 amino acids. The V gene's germline CDR1 is SGHTA and CDR2 FQGNSA. Trimming pared 3 bases from V and 3 bases from J, leaving 15 bases between. CDR3 nucleotides: TGTGCCAGCAGCTTGGGGGCGGGGAGCTTCTACGAGCAGTACTTC. The encoded protein is CASSLGAGSFYEQYF. The full variable domain, with the rest looked up from reference TRBV7-2 and TRBJ2-7, is GAGVSQSPSNKVTEKGKDVELRCDPISGHTALYWYRQSLGQGLEFLIYFQGNSAPDKSGLPSDRFSAERTGGSVSTLTIQRTQQEDSAVYLCASSLGAGSFYEQYFGPGTRLTVT.

This clonotype was seen a handful of times. The gene calls are TRBV27 and TRBJ1-6, with a weak D call TRBD1 (5 bases). CDR3 length: 16 amino acids. Trimming shortened V by 3 bases and J by 1 base, and 10 bases separated the two germline ends. Germline CDR1 reads MNHEY; CDR2 reads SMNVEV (reference sequence). This CDR3 reads CASSFSGGSYNSPLHF. CDR3 in DNA: TGTGCCAGCAGTTTTTCCGGGGGATCCTATAATTCACCCCTCCACTTT.

In this sample, this clonotype turned up a few times. The rearrangement links TRBV6-1 to TRBJ1-6; D gene ambiguous. V was clipped by 8 bases and J by 0 bases, with 11 bases between them. The CDR3 is made up of 15 amino acids. Germline V gene sequence: CDR1 MNHNS, CDR2 SASEGT. The CDR3 loop is CASDETSSYNSPLHF. In DNA, the CDR3 is TGTGCCAGCGACGAGACGAGCTCCTATAATTCACCCCTCCACTTT.